Each of the 13 T cell receptor beta chains below was sequenced from the same sample in a study of blood T cell repertoires in COVID-19. Repertoires were generated with immunoSEQ multiplex PCR, while TCRdb's copy carries only in-frame clones and drops some. Of about 220,000 clones in the sample, roughly 85% are singletons; the top ten hold under 2.5%. The sample taken for sequencing was peripheral blood. The origin of the receptors is a woman between 65 and 79 years old with COVID-19, enrolled during active disease.

This chain links TRBV4-2 with TRBJ2-1, with D possibly TRBD2 on 6 matching bases. Trimming left V 4 bases short and J 8 bases short, with 15 bases between. In germline, CDR1 is LGHNA, CDR2 YNFKEQ. This CDR3 is built from 14 residues. CDR3 residues: CASSPASSGYEQFF. The CDR3 DNA is TGTGCCAGCAGCCCCGCTAGTAGCGGCTATGAGCAGTTCTTC.

The genes are TRBV30 and TRBJ1-5, with D possibly TRBD1 on 5 matching bases. Germline V gene data show CDR1 as GTSNPN and CDR2 as SVGIG (reference sequence). This CDR3 comprises 16 residues. V shed 0 bases and J shed 7 bases, with 19 bases lying between them. CDR3 in amino acids: CAWSVRTRRGNQPQHF. CDR3 in DNA: TGTGCCTGGAGTGTACGGACGCGGCGGGGGAACCAGCCCCAGCATTTT.

As for this clone: The junction and the germline gene differ at one end; a read error may be behind it. The chain carries TRBV6-5 and TRBJ1-3, with TRBD1 matching 7 bases. There are 14 residues in the CDR3. The germline CDR1 and CDR2 sequences are MNHEY and SVGAGI. The chain's CDR3 is CASRLTGSGSTIYF. The CDR3 nucleotides are TGTGCCAGCAGATTGACAGGGTCCGGAAGCACCATATATTTT.

The chain couples TRBV23-1 to TRBJ1-5, with 11 bases lining up with TRBD1. TRBV23-1 is flagged as an ORF with uncertain function. V shed 7 bases and J 6 bases; nucleotides not matched to a gene: 17. The CDR3 covers 18 residues. In DNA form, the CDR3 reads TGCGCCAGCAACACGGAAATCAGGACAGGGGGCGCGGGTCAGCCCCAGCATTTT. The encoded protein is CASNTEIRTGGAGQPQHF.

The V and J genes are TRBV28 and TRBJ2-1; D possibly corresponds to TRBD1 (5 bases). Trimming took 1 base from V and 3 from J, leaving 13 bases between them. This CDR3 is 16 amino acids long. Germline loops: CDR1 MDHEN, CDR2 SYDVKM. CDR3 sequence reads: CASSLYDSSGYNEQFF. CDR3 sequence (DNA): TGTGCCAGCAGTTTATATGACAGTTCGGGCTACAATGAGCAGTTCTTC.

The rearrangement uses TRBV5-4 and TRBJ2-3, with 12 bases lining up with TRBD2. Germline-derived CDR1 and CDR2 are SGHNT and YYREEE (reference sequence). The CDR3 contains 16 residues. V shed 0 bases, J shed 4 bases, and the junction held 3 bases outside the gene matches. The CDR3 DNA reads TGTGCCAGCAGCTTGGCACTAGCGGGGGGATCAGATACGCAGTATTTT. Translating it yields CASSLALAGGSDTQYF. The whole variable domain, remainder taken from reference TRBV5-4 and TRBJ2-3, is ETGVTQSPTHLIKTRGQQVTLRCSSQSGHNTVSWYQQALGQGPQFIFQYYREEENGRGNFPPRFSGLQFPNYSSELNVNALELDDSALYLCASSLALAGGSDTQYFGPGTRLTVL.

This chain connects TRBV2 to TRBJ1-6, with D unresolved. The V gene lost 7 bases and the J gene lost 5 bases, with 6 bases spanning the gap. Germline-derived CDR1 and CDR2 are SNHLY and FYNNEI. This CDR3 is built from 12 residues. The CDR3 region is CASKTNNSPLHF. CDR3 DNA: TGTGCCAGCAAAACAAATAATTCACCCCTCCACTTT.

V and J are TRBV27 and TRBJ2-3; 10 nucleotides align to TRBD2. CDR3 length equals 19 residues. The J segment lost 0 bases and the V segment lost 2 bases, leaving 11 bases of the junction unmatched. Germline CDR1 and CDR2: MNHEY and SMNVEV (reference sequence). The CDR3 nucleotides are TGTGCCAGCAGTTTAAAAACTAGCGGGGCAGGGGTTAGCACAGATACGCAGTATTTT. The encoded protein is CASSLKTSGAGVSTDTQYF.

This clone was counted only a few times. This sample also contains other DNA sequences that code for the same CDR3. The gene calls are TRBV5-8 and TRBJ2-5; a weak D match, TRBD2 (6 bases). V was shortened by 0 bases and J by 4 bases, with 10 bases between the two germline ends. CDR1 and CDR2 from the germline V gene are SGHTS and YDEGEE. This CDR3 is 14 amino acids long. The CDR3 loop reads CASSLVGGRETQYF. CDR3 nucleotides: TGTGCCAGCAGCTTGGTAGGAGGGAGAGAGACCCAGTACTTC.

This clone has only one observation. The chain employs TRBV5-1 and TRBJ2-1; TRBD2 aligns across 7 bases. This CDR3 contains 16 residues. CDR1 is SGHRS, CDR2 YFSETQ, per germline. The V gene end was trimmed by 0 bases and the J gene end by 0 bases; junction bases not matched to a gene: 3. The CDR3 sequence is CASSLEGGSSYNEQFF. The CDR3 DNA sequence: TGCGCCAGCAGCTTGGAAGGCGGGAGCTCCTACAATGAGCAGTTCTTC. Supplemented by reference TRBV5-1 and TRBJ2-1, the full variable domain reads KAGVTQTPRYLIKTRGQQVTLSCSPISGHRSVSWYQQTPGQGLQFLFEYFSETQRNKGNFPGRFSGRQFSNSRSEMNVSTLELGDSALYLCASSLEGGSSYNEQFFGPGTRLTVL.

This sequence joins TRBV7-2 and TRBJ2-2; 8 positions agree with TRBD2. V lost 3 bases and J lost 2; bases outside the gene matches: 5. This CDR3 has 16 residues. Germline assignment: CDR1 SGHTA and CDR2 FQGNSA. This CDR3 reads CASSFIGGDNTGELFF. The CDR3 bases are TGTGCCAGCAGCTTCATCGGGGGGGATAACACCGGGGAGCTGTTTTTT.

Of note for this clone: Other DNA sequences in the same sample also yield this CDR3. The rearrangement uses TRBV28 and TRBJ1-3; 7 nucleotides line up with TRBD1. Germline lookup yields CDR1 MDHEN and CDR2 SYDVKM. The CDR3 is 14 amino acids. V trimming: 6 bases; J trimming: 1 base; junction bases outside the gene matches: 3. CDR3 nucleotides: TGTGCCAGCAGAAAGACAGGGTCTGGAAACACCATATATTTT. It translates to CASRKTGSGNTIYF.

The chain carries TRBV5-4 and TRBJ2-5, with TRBD2 matching over 12 bases. Trimming at V came to 4 bases and at J to 5 bases, leaving 9 bases not matched to a gene. The germline CDR1 and CDR2 sequences are SGHNT and YYREEE (reference sequence). The CDR3 consists of 16 residues. The DNA for the CDR3 is TGTGCCAGCAGCCCCGCTAGCGGGGGGGCCAGGGAGACCCAGTACTTC. Translation: CASSPASGGARETQYF. The variable domain in full, with the rest retrieved from reference TRBV5-4 and TRBJ2-5, is ETGVTQSPTHLIKTRGQQVTLRCSSQSGHNTVSWYQQALGQGPQFIFQYYREEENGRGNFPPRFSGLQFPNYSSELNVNALELDDSALYLCASSPASGGARETQYFGPGTRLLVL.